This entry lists 31 T cell receptor gamma chains sequenced from one sample in a study of gamma-delta T cells after stem cell transplantation. TCRdb reran clone calling via CATT on the RT-PCR reads. The data contain under 750 gamma-chain clones, around 32% of them seen just once; the ten biggest clones take up around 40%. What was sequenced was gamma-delta T cells. The receptors originated from a human donor. It is not recorded whose cells these are; they may come from a transplant donor.

In regard to this clone: A far larger clone is just one base off, so this is likely a read error. CDR3 sequence: CALRDPYYKKLF. CDR3 sequence (DNA): TGTGCCTTGCGGGACCCGTATTATAAGAAACTCTTT. This rearrangement joins TRGV9 to TRGJ1 or TRGJ2. Here the J gene was assigned by germline matching of the DNA, as TCRdb has none. This CDR3 is 12 amino acids long. Germline CDR1 reads GITISATS; CDR2 reads ISYDGTV (reference sequence).

With regard to this clone: A much larger clone lies one base from this, so it may be a read error. Distinct nucleotide sequences in the sample also encode this CDR3. This chain joins TRGV4 and TRGJ1 or TRGJ2. The J gene, absent from TCRdb, was called here by matching the DNA to germline. The germline CDR1 and CDR2 sequences are EGSTGY and YDSYTSSV. This CDR3 has 12 residues. CDR3 sequence reads: CATWDGLFKKLF. CDR3 bases: TGCGCCACCTGGGATGGCCTTTTTAAGAAACTCTTT.

This clone showed up just a few times. The TCRdb record carries a much larger clone's protein, which differs from this DNA's translation at residue 4; a read error is the likely cause, and the protein listed here is the DNA translation. The CDR3 loop reads CATRDGPGYKKLF. The CDR3 DNA sequence: TGTGCCACCCGGGACGGGCCGGGTTATAAGAAACTCTTT. V is TRGV2 and J is TRGJ1 or TRGJ2. As TCRdb names no J gene, one was assigned here on the basis of a DNA match to germline. There are 13 residues in the CDR3. Germline values: CDR1 EGSNGY, CDR2 YDSYNSKV.

CDR3 amino acids: CATWDPISNYYKKLF. The CDR3, as DNA: TGTGCCACCTGGGATCCCATCTCGAATTATTATAAGAAACTCTTT. The chain couples TRGV4 to TRGJ1 or TRGJ2. TCRdb gives no J gene; it was assigned here by matching the DNA to germline. Germline V gives CDR1 EGSTGY, CDR2 YDSYTSSV. The CDR3 is 15 residues long. Losses at the gene ends were 3 bases for V and 0 bases for J; bases not matched to a gene: 8.

This clone was recorded a few times. J is TRGJ1 or TRGJ2 and V is TRGV3. TCRdb offers no J gene call, so here the DNA was matched to germline to obtain one. V shed 2 bases, J shed 5 bases, and the junction held 6 bases outside the gene matches. The CDR3 contains 13 residues. Germline V gives CDR1 VTNTFY, CDR2 YDVSTARD (reference sequence). CDR3 residues: CATWDIRDYKKLF. In DNA, the CDR3 is TGTGCCACCTGGGACATTAGGGATTATAAGAAACTCTTT.

Judged by abundance, this clone is large. The chain combines TRGV2 with TRGJP2. The J gene, missing from TCRdb, was assigned here through DNA to germline matching. This CDR3 is built from 15 residues. Germline loops: CDR1 EGSNGY, CDR2 YDSYNSKV. With V trimmed by 3 bases and J by 2 bases, 6 bases remained unmatched. DNA of the CDR3: TGTGCCACCTGGGACAGCCTAAGTAGTGATTGGATCAAGACGTTT. It specifies CATWDSLSSDWIKTF.

This clone is classed as large (0.1 to 1%). Other DNA sequences from this sample encode an identical CDR3 as well. The rearrangement joins TRGV9 to TRGJ1 or TRGJ2. TCRdb records no J gene; here it was assigned by comparing the DNA to germline. The CDR3 sequence is 15 residues long. V was clipped by 0 bases and J by 3 bases; unmatched bases: 8. Germline loops: CDR1 GITISATS, CDR2 ISYDGTV (reference sequence). CDR3 coding DNA: TGTGCCTTGTGGGAGGTGACGGATGGTTATTATAAGAAACTCTTT. This codes for CALWEVTDGYYKKLF.

On this clone: The junction differs from germline at one of its ends, possibly a read error. The V call is TRGV3, the J call TRGJ1 or TRGJ2. TCRdb is silent on the J gene; assignment here came from matching the DNA to germline. This CDR3 comprises 14 residues. CDR1 is VTNTFY, CDR2 YDVSTARD, per germline (reference sequence). Here the CDR3 reads CATWDRLGYYKKLF. The CDR3, as DNA: TGCGCCACCTGGGACAGGCTAGGTTATTATAAGAAACTCTTT.

Of note for this clone: Since a much larger clone is just one base distant, this may be a read error. The chain uses TRGV3 and TRGJ1 or TRGJ2. Matching the DNA to germline supplied the J gene, which TCRdb does not give. The CDR3 spans 11 residues. Per the germline V gene, CDR1 is VTNTFY and CDR2 is YDVSTARD (reference sequence). The CDR3, as DNA: TGTGCCACCAGGGACAGGCCATGGAAACTCTTT. Protein sequence: CATRDRPWKLF.

To note about this clone: At one boundary the junction diverges from the germline segment, which might be a read error. This sequence joins TRGV2 and TRGJ1 or TRGJ2. The J gene was not available in TCRdb and was assigned here by matching the DNA to germline segments. The CDR3 is made up of 16 amino acids. Germline values: CDR1 EGSNGY, CDR2 YDSYNSKV. CDR3 sequence reads: CATRDGPHVYYYKKLF. The CDR3 DNA sequence: TGTGCCACCCGGGACGGGCCCCACGTTTATTATTATAAGAAACTCTTT.

In this sample, this clone is large (0.1 to 1%). CDR3 sequence: CALWEPTSYSSDWIKTF. The CDR3 nucleotides are TGTGCCTTGTGGGAGCCCACCTCTTATAGTAGTGATTGGATCAAGACGTTT. The chain links TRGV9 to TRGJP2. TCRdb does not report a J gene; here it was assigned by matching the DNA to germline references. Trimming took 3 bases from V and 0 from J; bases not matched to a gene: 10. CDR1 and CDR2 (germline): GITISATS, ISYDGTV (reference sequence). CDR3 length: 17 amino acids.

The gene calls are TRGV3 and TRGJ1 or TRGJ2. TCRdb leaves out the J gene; it was filled in here by matching the DNA to germline. The J segment lost 10 bases and the V segment lost 0 bases, leaving 9 bases of the junction unmatched. Germline V gene lookup returns CDR1 VTNTFY and CDR2 YDVSTARD (reference sequence). The CDR3 contains 13 residues. The CDR3 loop is CATWDRARQKKLF. In DNA, the CDR3 is TGTGCCACCTGGGACAGGGCCCGCCAGAAGAAACTCTTT.

This clone is large (0.1 to 1%). The chain carries TRGV4 and TRGJP2. TCRdb supplies no J gene; here it was assigned by aligning the nucleotide sequence to germline. The germline gives CDR1 EGSTGY, CDR2 YDSYTSSV. Trimming at V came to 3 bases and at J to 1 base, leaving 2 bases not matched to a gene. This CDR3 region has 14 residues. As DNA, the CDR3 is TGTGCCACCTGGGATCGTAGTAGTGATTGGATCAAGACGTTT. It translates to CATWDRSSDWIKTF.

This clone is large within its sample. The chain uses TRGV3 and TRGJ1 or TRGJ2. TCRdb records no J gene; here it was assigned by comparing the DNA to germline. CDR3 size: 16 residues. Trimming cost V 0 bases and J 7 bases; bases outside gene matches: 15. Germline values: CDR1 VTNTFY, CDR2 YDVSTARD (reference sequence). CDR3 sequence reads: CATWDRPGGFWYKKLF. DNA for the CDR3: TGTGCCACCTGGGACAGGCCGGGGGGGTTCTGGTATAAGAAACTCTTT.

As to this clone: This may be a read error: a much more frequent sequence differs by one nucleotide. Other DNA sequences of this sample code for an identical CDR3. J is TRGJP and V is TRGV9. Here the J gene was assigned by germline matching of the DNA, as TCRdb has none. The germline CDR1 and CDR2 sequences are GITISATS and ISYDGTV (reference sequence). CDR3 length: 16 amino acids. CDR3 sequence (DNA): TGTGCCTTGTGGGAGGCCCAAGAGTTGGGTAAAAAAATCAAGGTATTT. Its protein is CALWEAQELGKKIKVF.

This clone is large. V is TRGV9 and J is TRGJ1 or TRGJ2. The J gene, missing from TCRdb, was assigned here through DNA to germline matching. This CDR3 contains 12 residues. Germline assignment: CDR1 GITISATS and CDR2 ISYDGTV (reference sequence). V was pared by 0 bases and J by 5 bases, with 1 base of the junction left unmatched. The CDR3 region is CALWEVHYKKLF. CDR3 nucleotides: TGTGCCTTGTGGGAGGTGCATTATAAGAAACTCTTT.

This clone has more than one count but fewer than ten. J is TRGJ1 or TRGJ2 and V is TRGV4. Because TCRdb records no J gene, it was assigned here through a match of the DNA to germline. Germline V gene lookup returns CDR1 EGSTGY and CDR2 YDSYTSSV. The V segment lost 4 bases and the J segment 3 bases; nucleotides outside the gene matches: 6. The CDR3 runs 13 residues. The CDR3 is CATWDSPYYKKLF. The DNA for the CDR3 is TGTGCCACCTGGGACTCTCCTTATTATAAGAAACTCTTT.

In this sample, this clone is large. V is TRGV4 and J is TRGJ1 or TRGJ2. No J segment appears in TCRdb, so it was assigned here by matching the sequence to germline. The germline V gene has CDR1 EGSTGY and CDR2 YDSYTSSV. V gave up 1 base and J gave up 7 bases; unmatched junction bases: 4. The CDR3 consists of 12 residues. DNA for the CDR3: TGTGCCACCTGGGATGGAGGGTATAAGAAACTCTTT. Its protein product is CATWDGGYKKLF.

This clone is labeled as large. V usage is TRGV2 and J usage is TRGJ1 or TRGJ2. Because TCRdb records no J gene, it was assigned here through a match of the DNA to germline. The CDR3 contains 13 residues. Per germline, CDR1 EGSNGY and CDR2 YDSYNSKV. With V trimmed by 0 bases and J by 7 bases, 6 bases remained unmatched. In nucleotides, the CDR3 is TGTGCCACCTGGGACGGGCAGGGATATAAGAAACTCTTT. It is translated as CATWDGQGYKKLF.

To note about this clone: The TCRdb protein comes from a much larger clone and disagrees with this DNA's translation at residue 11, likely due to a read error; the protein given here is derived from the DNA. The V gene is given as TRGV2, and no J gene call is available. The germline gives CDR1 EGSNGY, CDR2 YDSYNSKV. CDR3 length equals 13 residues. The CDR3, as DNA: TGTGCCACCTGGGACGGGCCGGGTTATAAGGAACTCTTT. Translated, it gives CATWDGPGYKELF.

This clone is labeled as large. The sample carries other DNA sequences with the same CDR3. J is TRGJP2 and V is TRGV8. Because TCRdb records no J gene, it was assigned here through a match of the DNA to germline. After removal of 5 bases from V and 3 bases from J, the junction contained 9 bases not matched to a gene. Looked up from germline, CDR1 is VENAVY and CDR2 is YDSYNSRV. CDR3 length equals 15 residues. CDR3 DNA sequence: TGTGCCACCTGGGCGAATGGAGGTAGTGATTGGATCAAGACGTTT. Amino acid sequence: CATWANGGSDWIKTF.

This clone is categorized as large. The rearrangement links TRGV9 to TRGJ1 or TRGJ2. Germline matching of the DNA provided the J gene here, since TCRdb leaves it blank. Germline trimming cut 3 bases from V and 9 bases from J; bases unmatched to any gene: 11. CDR1 GITISATS and CDR2 ISYDGTV come from the germline V gene (reference sequence). There are 13 residues in the CDR3. The CDR3 coding sequence is TGTGCCTTGTGGGAGCCCCTGGGGACTAAGAAACTCTTT. This encodes CALWEPLGTKKLF.

A remark on this clone: The junction departs from germline at one end; a sequencing error may be responsible. The V call is TRGV4, the J call TRGJ1 or TRGJ2. The J gene comes from matching the DNA to germline here; TCRdb lacks it. The CDR3 has 14 amino acids. Germline-derived CDR1 and CDR2 are EGSTGY and YDSYTSSV. The CDR3 DNA reads as TGTGCCTCCTGGGATGGGGGGCACTATTATAAGAAACTCTTT. Translated: CASWDGGHYYKKLF.

The sample holds a few counts of this clone. The CDR3 nucleotides read TGTGCCACCTGGGGGACCACTGGTTGGTTCAAGATATTT. This sequence encodes CATWGTTGWFKIF. This chain links TRGV5 with TRGJP1. Assignment of the J gene here rests on matching the DNA to germline, because TCRdb gives none. This CDR3 has 13 residues. The V and J ends lost 5 bases and 2 bases, in that order; junction bases with no gene match: 2. CDR1 is VINAFY and CDR2 is YDVSNSKD in the germline V gene.

Within the sample, this clone is large. This chain connects TRGV4 to TRGJP2. Because TCRdb records no J gene, it was assigned here through a match of the DNA to germline. This CDR3 is built from 15 residues. With V trimmed by 4 bases and J by 6 bases, 11 bases remained unmatched. Germline CDR1 is EGSTGY and CDR2 is YDSYTSSV. The CDR3 loop reads CATWDKGLRDWIKTF. The CDR3 nucleotides read TGTGCCACCTGGGACAAAGGGCTTCGTGATTGGATCAAGACGTTT.

This clone was observed a few times. Different DNA sequences within this sample yield the same CDR3. The V gene is listed as TRGV9; no J gene was called. This CDR3 spans 14 amino acids. Germline-derived CDR1 and CDR2 are GITISATS and ISYDGTV (reference sequence). CDR3: CALWEVDEDYKKLF. CDR3 DNA sequence: TGTGCCTTGTGGGAGGTGGACGAAGATTATAAGAAACTCTTC.

Comments on this clone: With a much larger clone just one base away, this may be a read error. In the same sample, other DNA sequences code for this CDR3. The V and J genes are TRGV3 and TRGJP2. The J gene comes from matching the DNA to germline here; TCRdb lacks it. Germline lookup yields CDR1 VTNTFY and CDR2 YDVSTARD (reference sequence). The CDR3 is 16 residues long. This CDR3 is CATWDRRFSSDWIKTF. DNA for the CDR3: TGCGCCACCTGGGACAGGCGATTTAGTAGTGATTGGATCAAGACGTTT.

The J gene has no call, while the V gene is TRGV2. This CDR3 comprises 15 residues. Germline V CDR1 and CDR2: EGSNGY, YDSYNSKV. CDR3 coding DNA: TGCGCCACCTGGGACGGGCGGGGCGGTGATTGGATCAGGACGTTT. It translates to CATWDGRGGDWIRTF.

The table lists this clone with a few counts. Other nucleotide sequences in the sample specify the same CDR3. V is TRGV3 and J is TRGJ1 or TRGJ2. TCRdb gives no J gene; it was assigned here by matching the DNA to germline. This CDR3 spans 12 amino acids. The V and J ends lost 0 bases and 10 bases, in that order; junction bases with no gene match: 6. The germline V gene encodes CDR1 VTNTFY and CDR2 YDVSTARD (reference sequence). The CDR3 nucleotides read TGTGCCACCTGGGACAGGCCGGGGAAGAAACTCTTT. It codes for CATWDRPGKKLF.

For this clone: The same CDR3 also results from other DNA sequences found in this sample. The chain uses TRGV2 and TRGJ1 or TRGJ2. No J segment appears in TCRdb, so it was assigned here by matching the sequence to germline. Germline CDR1 and CDR2: EGSNGY and YDSYNSKV. The CDR3 is 15 residues long. V trimming: 1 base; J trimming: 3 bases; junction bases outside the gene matches: 9. This CDR3 is CATWDGSQPYYKKLF. CDR3 coding DNA: TGTGCCACCTGGGACGGCTCTCAACCTTATTATAAGAAACTCTTT.

The gene calls are TRGV9 and TRGJ1 or TRGJ2. TCRdb supplies no J gene; here it was assigned by aligning the nucleotide sequence to germline. V was pared by 11 bases and J by 5 bases, with 12 bases of the junction left unmatched. Germline loops: CDR1 GITISATS, CDR2 ISYDGTV (reference sequence). The CDR3 contains 12 residues. The CDR3 nucleotides read TGTGCCTCCCGGGATGGAGATTATAAGAAACTCTTT. Protein: CASRDGDYKKLF.